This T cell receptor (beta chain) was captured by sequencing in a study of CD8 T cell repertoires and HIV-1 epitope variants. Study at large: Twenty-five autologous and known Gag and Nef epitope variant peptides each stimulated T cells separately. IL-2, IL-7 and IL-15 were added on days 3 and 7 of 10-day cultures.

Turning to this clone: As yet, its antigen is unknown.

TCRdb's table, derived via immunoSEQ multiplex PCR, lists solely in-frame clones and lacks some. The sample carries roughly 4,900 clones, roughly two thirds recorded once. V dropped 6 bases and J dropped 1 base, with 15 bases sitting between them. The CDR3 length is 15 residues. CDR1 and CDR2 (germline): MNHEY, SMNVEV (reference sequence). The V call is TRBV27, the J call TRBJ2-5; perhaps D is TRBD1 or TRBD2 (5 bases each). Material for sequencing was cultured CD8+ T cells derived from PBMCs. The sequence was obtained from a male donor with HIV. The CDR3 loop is CASSGAAALQETQYF. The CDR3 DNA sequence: TGTGCCAGCAGCGGGGCCGCCGCGCTCCAAGAGACCCAGTACTTC.